This TCR beta chain was captured by sequencing in a study of blood T cell repertoires in COVID-19. TCRdb's copy holds only in-frame clones and misses some; the assay was immunoSEQ multiplex PCR. This table holds roughly 300,000 clones, approximately 90% found once. V was shortened by 2 bases and J by 0 bases, with 4 bases between the two germline ends. The CDR3 length is 12 residues. CDR1 and CDR2 from the germline V gene are GTSNPN and SVGIG (reference sequence). Researchers sorted participants into cohorts using their self-reported clinical history. The J gene is TRBJ1-1, the V gene TRBV30; the D is unclear. Specimen: PBMCs or T cells enriched from blood (not recorded which). The origin of this receptor is a woman younger than 35 who had recovered from COVID-19. The CDR3 here is CAWSTMNTEAFF. The CDR3 DNA reads as TGTGCCTGGAGTACAATGAACACTGAAGCTTTCTTT.